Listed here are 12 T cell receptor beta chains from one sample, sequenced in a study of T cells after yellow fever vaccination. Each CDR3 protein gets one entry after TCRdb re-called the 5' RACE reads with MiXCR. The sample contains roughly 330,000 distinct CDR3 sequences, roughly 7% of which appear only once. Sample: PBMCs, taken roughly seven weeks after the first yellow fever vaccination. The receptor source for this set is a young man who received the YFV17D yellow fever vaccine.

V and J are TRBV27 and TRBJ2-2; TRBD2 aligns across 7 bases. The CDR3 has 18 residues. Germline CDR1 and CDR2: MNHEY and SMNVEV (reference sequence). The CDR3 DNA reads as TGTACCTTCAGTTTATATGGCTGGGAGGGCACGAACACCGGGGAGCTGTTTTTT. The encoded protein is CTFSLYGWEGTNTGELFF.

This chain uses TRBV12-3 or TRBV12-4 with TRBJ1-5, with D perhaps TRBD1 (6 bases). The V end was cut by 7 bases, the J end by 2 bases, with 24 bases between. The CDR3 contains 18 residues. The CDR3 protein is CASTSGPGARERNQPQHF. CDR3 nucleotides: TGTGCCAGCACCTCCGGGCCGGGGGCACGGGAACGCAATCAGCCCCAGCATTTT.

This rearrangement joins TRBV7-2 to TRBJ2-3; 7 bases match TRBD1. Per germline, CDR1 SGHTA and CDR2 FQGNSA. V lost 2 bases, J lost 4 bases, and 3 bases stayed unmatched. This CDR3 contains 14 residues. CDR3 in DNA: TGTGCCAGCAGCTTAAGGGGGCACCCAGATACGCAGTATTTT. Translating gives CASSLRGHPDTQYF.

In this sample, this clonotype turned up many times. CDR3 residues: CSARGSETLMKQFF. The CDR3 DNA reads TGCAGTGCTAGAGGTTCCGAGACTCTAATGAAGCAGTTCTTC. V and J are TRBV20-1 and TRBJ2-1; D uncertain. Germline-derived CDR1 and CDR2 are DFQATT and SNEGSKA (reference sequence). Trimming pared 1 base from V and 11 bases from J, leaving 18 bases between. This CDR3 region has 14 residues.

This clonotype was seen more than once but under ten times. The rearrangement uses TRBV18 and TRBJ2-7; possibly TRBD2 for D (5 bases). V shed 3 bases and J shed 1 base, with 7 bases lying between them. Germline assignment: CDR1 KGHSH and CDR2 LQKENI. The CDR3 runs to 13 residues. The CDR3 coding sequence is TGTGCCAGCTCACCTCGGGAATCCTACGAGCAGTACGTC. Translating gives CASSPRESYEQYV.

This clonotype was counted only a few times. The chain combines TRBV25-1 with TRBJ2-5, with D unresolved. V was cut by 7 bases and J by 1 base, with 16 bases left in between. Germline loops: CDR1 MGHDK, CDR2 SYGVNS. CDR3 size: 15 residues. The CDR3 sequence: CASTLGGGVQETQYF. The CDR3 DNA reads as TGTGCCAGCACCTTGGGCGGTGGAGTCCAAGAGACCCAGTACTTC.

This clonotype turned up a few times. The CDR3 protein is CASSLGHNEQFF. The CDR3 region has the DNA TGCGCCAGCAGCTTGGGGCACAATGAGCAGTTCTTC. The chain recombines TRBV5-1 with TRBJ2-1; D is unresolved. In germline, CDR1 is SGHRS, CDR2 YFSETQ. V was clipped by 0 bases and J by 5 bases, with 3 bases between them. This CDR3 is built from 12 residues.

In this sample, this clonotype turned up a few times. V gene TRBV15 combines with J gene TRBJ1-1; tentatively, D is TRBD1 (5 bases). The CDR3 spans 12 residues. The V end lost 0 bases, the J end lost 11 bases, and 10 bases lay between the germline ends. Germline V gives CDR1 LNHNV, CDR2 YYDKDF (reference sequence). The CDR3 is CATSRDLRGAFF. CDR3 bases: TGTGCCACCAGCAGAGATCTGCGGGGGGCTTTCTTT.

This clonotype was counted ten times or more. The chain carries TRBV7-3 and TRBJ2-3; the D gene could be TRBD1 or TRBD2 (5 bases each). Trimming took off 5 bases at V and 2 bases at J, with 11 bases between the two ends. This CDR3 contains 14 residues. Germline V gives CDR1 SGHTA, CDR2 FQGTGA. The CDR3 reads CASSPGPYTDTQYF. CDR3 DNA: TGTGCCAGCAGCCCGGGGCCCTACACAGATACGCAGTATTTT.

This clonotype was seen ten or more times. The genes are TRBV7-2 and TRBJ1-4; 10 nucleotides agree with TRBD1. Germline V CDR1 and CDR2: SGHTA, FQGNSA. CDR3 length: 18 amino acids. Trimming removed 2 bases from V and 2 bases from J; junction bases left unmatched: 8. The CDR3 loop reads CASSLRRQGALTNEKLFF. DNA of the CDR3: TGTGCCAGCAGCTTAAGGAGACAGGGGGCGCTTACTAATGAAAAACTGTTTTTT. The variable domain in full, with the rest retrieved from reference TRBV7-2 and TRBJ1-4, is GAGVSQSPSNKVTEKGKDVELRCDPISGHTALYWYRQSLGQGLEFLIYFQGNSAPDKSGLPSDRFSAERTGGSVSTLTIQRTQQEDSAVYLCASSLRRQGALTNEKLFFGSGTQLSVL.

CDR3 residues: CASSQEASYYNEQFF. The CDR3 region has the DNA TGTGCCAGCAGCCAAGAAGCCAGTTACTACAATGAGCAGTTCTTC. The chain recombines TRBV14 with TRBJ2-1; no definite D call. V was clipped by 0 bases and J by 3 bases, with 9 bases between them. CDR1 SGHDN and CDR2 FVKESK come from the germline V gene. The CDR3 has 15 amino acids.

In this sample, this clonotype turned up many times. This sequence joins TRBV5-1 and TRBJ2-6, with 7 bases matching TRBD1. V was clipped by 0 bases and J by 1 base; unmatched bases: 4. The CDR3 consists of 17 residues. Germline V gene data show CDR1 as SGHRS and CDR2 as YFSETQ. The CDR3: CASSLGQGGSGANVLTF. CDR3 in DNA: TGCGCCAGCAGCTTGGGACAGGGTGGGTCTGGGGCCAACGTCCTGACTTTC.